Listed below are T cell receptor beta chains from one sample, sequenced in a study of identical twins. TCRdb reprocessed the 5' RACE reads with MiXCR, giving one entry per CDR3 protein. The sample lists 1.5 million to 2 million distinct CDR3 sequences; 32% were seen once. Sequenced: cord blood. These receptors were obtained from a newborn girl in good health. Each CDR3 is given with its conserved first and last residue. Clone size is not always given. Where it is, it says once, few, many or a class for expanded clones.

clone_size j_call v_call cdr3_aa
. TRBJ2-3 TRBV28 CASSTPHRLFTDTQYF
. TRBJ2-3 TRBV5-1 CASSNPGPPSTDTQYF
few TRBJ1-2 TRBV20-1 CSAVGPNYGYTF
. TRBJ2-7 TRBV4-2 CASSPTTRLYEQYF
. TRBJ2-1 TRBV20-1 CSARGTSGSGNEQFF
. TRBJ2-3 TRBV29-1 CSVGREREWADTQYF
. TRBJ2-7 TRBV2 CTSRPNEQYF
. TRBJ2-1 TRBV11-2 CASSSDWASINEQFF
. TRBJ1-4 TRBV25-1 CASSVGHDREKLFF
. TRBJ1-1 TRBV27 CASSLFGRENTEAFF
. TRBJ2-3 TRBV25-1 CASRPAGTSTDTQYF
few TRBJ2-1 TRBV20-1 CSARDLYGRSSYNEQFF
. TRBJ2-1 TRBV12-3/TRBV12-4 CASRVAGGRHNEQFF
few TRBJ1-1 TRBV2 CASSSTGAVDTEAFF
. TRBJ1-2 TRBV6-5 CASSYGTGRDYGYTF
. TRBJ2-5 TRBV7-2 CASSLSLAGGWETQYF
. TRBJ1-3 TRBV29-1 CSVRTLGNTIYF
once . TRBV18 CASSRLAGGTSYNEQYF
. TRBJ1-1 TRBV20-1 CSARDLWGPRGAFF
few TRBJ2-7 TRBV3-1 CASSLLSGRAHEQYF
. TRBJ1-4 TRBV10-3 CAISELAAAEKLFF
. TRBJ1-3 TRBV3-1 CASSRAFSGNTIYF
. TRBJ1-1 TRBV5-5 CASSPASLGNTEAFF
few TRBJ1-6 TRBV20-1 CSARAPGQGSPLHF
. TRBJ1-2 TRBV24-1 CATWADYGYTF
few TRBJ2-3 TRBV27 CASSLLQGNADTQYF
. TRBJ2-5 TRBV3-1 CASSQSETGKETQYF
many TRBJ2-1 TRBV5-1 CASSLGLSSSYNEQFF
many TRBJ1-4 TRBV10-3 CASLGGPPEEKLFF
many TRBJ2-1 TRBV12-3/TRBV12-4 CASRESGEQFF
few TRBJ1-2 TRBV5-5 CASSPTGAANYGYTF
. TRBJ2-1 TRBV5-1 CASSLTGGPPDEQFF
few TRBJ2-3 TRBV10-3 CAIRISGTERRFTQYF
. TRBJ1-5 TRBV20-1 CSARTGASNQPQHF
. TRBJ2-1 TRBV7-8 CASSLKRLAGAHNEQFF
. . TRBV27 CASSFGRGQSYEQYF
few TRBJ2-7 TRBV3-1 CASSQGRGISYNEQYF